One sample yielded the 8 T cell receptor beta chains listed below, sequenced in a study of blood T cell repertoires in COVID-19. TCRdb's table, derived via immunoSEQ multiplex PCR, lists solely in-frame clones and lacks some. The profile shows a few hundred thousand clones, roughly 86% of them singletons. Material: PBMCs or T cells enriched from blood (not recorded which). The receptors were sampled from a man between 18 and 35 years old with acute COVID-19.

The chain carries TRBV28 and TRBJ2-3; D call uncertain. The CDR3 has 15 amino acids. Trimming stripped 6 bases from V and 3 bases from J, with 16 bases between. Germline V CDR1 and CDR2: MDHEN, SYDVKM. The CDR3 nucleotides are TGTGCCAGCAGCTTCCACCCGGGTGGTACAGATACGCAGTATTTT. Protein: CASSFHPGGTDTQYF.

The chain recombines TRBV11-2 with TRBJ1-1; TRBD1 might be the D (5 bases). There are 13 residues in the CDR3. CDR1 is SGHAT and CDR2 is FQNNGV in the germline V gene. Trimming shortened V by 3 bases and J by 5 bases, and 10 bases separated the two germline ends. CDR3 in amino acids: CASSFGRGTEAFF. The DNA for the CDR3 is TGTGCCAGCAGCTTCGGACGGGGGACTGAAGCTTTCTTT.

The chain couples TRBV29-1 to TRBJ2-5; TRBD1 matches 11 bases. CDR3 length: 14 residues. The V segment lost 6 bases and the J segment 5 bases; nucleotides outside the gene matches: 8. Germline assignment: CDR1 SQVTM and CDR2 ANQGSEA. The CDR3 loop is CSVKDRGHEETQYF. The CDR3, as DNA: TGCAGCGTGAAGGACAGGGGGCATGAGGAGACCCAGTACTTC.

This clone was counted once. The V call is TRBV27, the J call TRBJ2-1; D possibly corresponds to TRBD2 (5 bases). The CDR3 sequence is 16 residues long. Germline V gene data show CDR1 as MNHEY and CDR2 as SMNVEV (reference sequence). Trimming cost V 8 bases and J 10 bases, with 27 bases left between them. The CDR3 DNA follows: TGTGCCAGCGGTCGGGTGGCGGAGATTACTCGCGGGGAGCAGTTCTTC. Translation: CASGRVAEITRGEQFF.

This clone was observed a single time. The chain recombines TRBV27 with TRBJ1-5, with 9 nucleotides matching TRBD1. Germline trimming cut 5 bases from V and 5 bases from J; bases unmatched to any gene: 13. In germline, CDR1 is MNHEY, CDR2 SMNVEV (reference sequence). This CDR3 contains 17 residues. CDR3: CASSPLPRDRADQPQHF. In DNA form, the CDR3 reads TGTGCCAGCAGTCCCCTCCCCCGGGACAGGGCTGATCAGCCCCAGCATTTT.

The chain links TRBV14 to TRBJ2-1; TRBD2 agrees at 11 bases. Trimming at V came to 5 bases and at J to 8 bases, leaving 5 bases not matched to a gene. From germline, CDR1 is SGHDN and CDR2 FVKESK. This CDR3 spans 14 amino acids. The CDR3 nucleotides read TGTGCCAGCAGCACTGGACTAGCGGGTTATGAGCAGTTCTTC. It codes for CASSTGLAGYEQFF.

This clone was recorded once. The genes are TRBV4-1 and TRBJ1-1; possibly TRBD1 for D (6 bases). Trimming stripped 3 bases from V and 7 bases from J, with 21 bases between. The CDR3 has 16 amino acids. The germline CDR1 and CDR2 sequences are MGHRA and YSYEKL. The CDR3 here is CASSQVSGQIKNEAFF. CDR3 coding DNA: TGCGCCAGCAGCCAGGTGAGTGGACAGATAAAGAATGAAGCTTTCTTT.

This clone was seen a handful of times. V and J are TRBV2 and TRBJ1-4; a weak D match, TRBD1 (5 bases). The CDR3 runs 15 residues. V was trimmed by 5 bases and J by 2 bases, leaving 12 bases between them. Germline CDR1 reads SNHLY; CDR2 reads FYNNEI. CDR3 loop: CASSQRRGTNEKLFF. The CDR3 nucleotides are TGTGCCAGCAGTCAGAGACGGGGGACTAATGAAAAACTGTTTTTT.